The 30 T cell receptor beta chains given below trace back to one sample, sequenced in a study of CD8 T cells in Susac syndrome. An input of about 0.45 to 1 ug of RNA was subjected to reverse transcription using random hexamers. Using its own MiXCR run on the immunoSEQ multiplex PCR reads, TCRdb lists one record per CDR3 protein. This table has about 240,000 distinct CDR3 sequences, 90% to 97% appearing once. The sequencing input was CD4+ T cells from PBMCs. All receptors come from a human donor with Susac syndrome.

The chain links TRBV11-2 to TRBJ1-2, with D unclear. The CDR3 extends over 13 amino acids. V lost 6 bases and J 3 bases, leaving 11 bases between the germline ends. Germline V gene data show CDR1 as SGHAT and CDR2 as FQNNGV. The CDR3 is CASRVDSDYGYTF. In DNA form, the CDR3 reads TGTGCCAGCAGAGTCGATTCGGACTATGGCTACACCTTC.

The chain uses TRBV29-1 and TRBJ1-5; a weak D match, TRBD1 (6 bases). Germline CDR1 and CDR2: SQVTM and ANQGSEA. The CDR3 loop spans 13 amino acids. The V end was cut by 7 bases, the J end by 5 bases, with 15 bases between. CDR3 amino acids: CSAGAGAYQPQHF. CDR3 DNA: TGCAGCGCTGGGGCGGGGGCATATCAGCCCCAGCATTTT.

This clonotype came up once. The V and J genes are TRBV29-1 and TRBJ2-5; D is unresolved. CDR1 SQVTM and CDR2 ANQGSEA come from the germline V gene. The CDR3 has 14 residues. Trimming cost V 1 base and J 2 bases, with 11 bases left between them. CDR3 bases: TGCAGCGTTGAAGGCAGAGGTGTACAAGAGACCCAGTACTTC. Its translation: CSVEGRGVQETQYF.

This clonotype was recorded only once. This chain connects TRBV15 to TRBJ2-5; D is ambiguous. CDR3 size: 12 residues. Between the trimmed V and J ends, which lost 3 bases and 5 bases, there was a span of 7 bases. The germline V gene encodes CDR1 LNHNV and CDR2 YYDKDF (reference sequence). CDR3 residues: CATSRVDETQYF. The CDR3 DNA reads as TGTGCCACCAGCAGGGTGGATGAGACCCAGTACTTC.

The chain has TRBV7-2 and TRBJ2-7; D is possibly TRBD1 or TRBD2 (5 bases each). Germline lookup yields CDR1 SGHTA and CDR2 FQGNSA. V gave up 6 bases and J gave up 7 bases, with 22 bases separating them. CDR3 length: 15 residues. Here the CDR3 reads CASRSSGTDLGEQYF. The CDR3, as DNA: TGTGCCAGCAGATCCTCCGGGACGGACCTAGGAGAGCAGTACTTC.

This clonotype appeared a single time. The chain uses TRBV28 and TRBJ2-7; D unresolved. This CDR3 has 15 residues. Trimming cost V 3 bases and J 1 base, with 13 bases left between them. Germline-derived CDR1 and CDR2 are MDHEN and SYDVKM. The CDR3 spells CASSFLVLGSYEQYF. DNA of the CDR3: TGTGCCAGCAGTTTTTTAGTCCTTGGGTCCTACGAGCAGTACTTC.

The chain recombines TRBV21-1 with TRBJ2-5; no check of the table's D call, TRBD1, against the DNA was made. TRBV21-1 is listed as a pseudogene. The length of the CDR3 is 15 residues. CDR3 residues: CASSATVTFQETQYF. CDR3 sequence (DNA): TGTGCCAGCAGCGCGACAGTTACCTTTCAAGAGACCCAGTACTTC.

This rearrangement joins TRBV5-1 to TRBJ2-7; 9 nucleotides agree with TRBD1. The CDR3 runs to 15 residues. Germline V CDR1 and CDR2: SGHRS, YFSETQ. The V segment lost 6 bases and the J segment 5 bases; nucleotides outside the gene matches: 12. CDR3 in DNA: TGCGCCAGCAACCTGCCCCGGGACAGGGCTCACGAGCAGTACTTC. Translated, it gives CASNLPRDRAHEQYF.

The V call is TRBV28, the J call TRBJ2-2, with 8 bases lining up with TRBD1. Losses at the gene ends were 5 bases for V and 3 bases for J; bases not matched to a gene: 8. Germline CDR1 is MDHEN and CDR2 is SYDVKM. This CDR3 has 16 amino acids. CDR3 amino acids: CASSPRGLTYTGELFF. The CDR3 DNA sequence: TGTGCCAGCAGTCCCAGGGGGCTTACCTACACCGGGGAGCTGTTTTTT.

This sequence joins TRBV6-5 and TRBJ2-5, with TRBD2 identical over 7 bases. CDR3 size: 14 residues. Germline V lookup: CDR1 MNHEY, CDR2 SVGAGI. The V segment lost 5 bases and the J segment 1 base; nucleotides outside the gene matches: 4. This CDR3 reads CASSHLAAQETQYF. For the CDR3, the DNA is TGTGCCAGCAGTCATCTAGCGGCCCAAGAGACCCAGTACTTC.

V usage is TRBV4-2 and J usage is TRBJ1-2; no clear D. V was clipped by 1 base and J by 2 bases, with 8 bases between them. CDR1 and CDR2 (germline): LGHNA, YNFKEQ. The CDR3 spans 14 residues. The chain's CDR3 is CASSQAKVNYGYTF. CDR3 nucleotide sequence: TGTGCCAGCAGCCAAGCTAAGGTGAACTATGGCTACACCTTC.

This chain connects TRBV10-2 to TRBJ1-2, with 10 bases aligning to TRBD1. The CDR3 covers 13 residues. Germline assignment: CDR1 WSHSY and CDR2 SAAADI. The V and J ends lost 2 bases and 8 bases, in that order; junction bases with no gene match: 2. Written as DNA, the CDR3 is TGCGCCAGCAGTGAGCGGACAGGGGGAGGCTACACCTTC. Protein product: CASSERTGGGYTF.

The V gene is TRBV5-4, the J gene TRBJ2-7; no clear D. This CDR3 comprises 12 residues. V was cut by 4 bases and J by 0 bases, with 5 bases left in between. The germline CDR1 and CDR2 sequences are SGHNT and YYREEE (reference sequence). The CDR3 is CASSGGSYEQYF. CDR3 sequence (DNA): TGTGCCAGCAGCGGCGGCTCCTACGAGCAGTACTTC.

The chain uses TRBV30 and TRBJ2-1; 11 bases align to TRBD1. This CDR3 is built from 15 residues. CDR1 and CDR2 (germline): GTSNPN, SVGIG (reference sequence). Germline trimming cut 2 bases from V and 11 bases from J; bases unmatched to any gene: 11. The CDR3 nucleotides read TGTGCCTGGAGTCCCGGACAGGGGGCGCTTAGTAAGCAGTTCTTC. Amino acid sequence: CAWSPGQGALSKQFF.

The genes are TRBV29-1 and TRBJ1-1; D gene uncertain. Per germline, CDR1 SQVTM and CDR2 ANQGSEA. V dropped 1 base and J dropped 0 bases, with 9 bases sitting between them. CDR3 length: 14 residues. This chain's CDR3 is CSVEGVRMNTEAFF. The CDR3 DNA reads as TGCAGCGTTGAAGGTGTCAGGATGAACACTGAAGCTTTCTTT.

This chain joins TRBV12-3 or TRBV12-4 and TRBJ2-3, with 7 bases identical to TRBD1. Trimming removed 3 bases from V and 6 bases from J; junction bases left unmatched: 3. This CDR3 comprises 13 residues. CDR3 residues: CASSFQGVDTQYF. The CDR3 DNA reads as TGTGCCAGCAGTTTTCAGGGGGTTGATACGCAGTATTTT.

This chain joins TRBV11-3 and TRBJ1-3; D gene ambiguous. The CDR3 is 15 residues long. CDR1 is SGHNT, CDR2 YENEEA, per germline. V shed 1 base and J shed 2 bases, with 9 bases lying between them. CDR3 in DNA: TGTGCCAGCAGCTTAGTCCTAAACGCTGGAAACACCATATATTTT. Translated, it gives CASSLVLNAGNTIYF.

This clonotype has a handful of counts. The rearrangement links TRBV3-1 to TRBJ1-1; 7 bases match TRBD1. Germline trimming cut 4 bases from V and 1 base from J; bases unmatched to any gene: 0. The germline V gene encodes CDR1 LGHDT and CDR2 YNNKEL (reference sequence). CDR3 length: 13 residues. Here the CDR3 DNA reads TGTGCCAGCAGCCGACAGGGGAACACTGAAGCTTTCTTT. Its protein product is CASSRQGNTEAFF.

The chain uses TRBV29-1 and TRBJ2-3, with 9 bases lining up with TRBD2. V lost 6 bases to trimming and J lost 2 bases; unmatched junction nucleotides: 6. Germline CDR1 and CDR2: SQVTM and ANQGSEA. This CDR3 spans 14 amino acids. The CDR3 is CSVTLAGSTDTQYF. Here the CDR3 DNA reads TGCAGCGTCACCCTAGCGGGATCCACAGATACGCAGTATTTT.

The chain joins TRBV29-1 to TRBJ1-5, with D perhaps TRBD1 (5 bases). Per germline, CDR1 SQVTM and CDR2 ANQGSEA. There are 14 residues in the CDR3. V shed 6 bases and J shed 0 bases, with 12 bases lying between them. The CDR3 bases are TGCAGCGTCGCGGGGCCCGATAGCAATCAGCCCCAGCATTTT. The encoded protein is CSVAGPDSNQPQHF.

This sequence joins TRBV6-6 and TRBJ2-7; 7 nucleotides align to TRBD1. The CDR3 has 13 residues. V trimming: 8 bases; J trimming: 6 bases; junction bases outside the gene matches: 10. Looked up from germline, CDR1 is MNHNY and CDR2 is SVGAGI (reference sequence). For the CDR3, the DNA is TGTGCCAGCCGAGACAGGGTGAGTCGCGAGCAGTACTTC. Translating it yields CASRDRVSREQYF.

The V and J genes are TRBV29-1 and TRBJ2-3, with D perhaps TRBD1 or TRBD2 (5 bases each). CDR1 SQVTM and CDR2 ANQGSEA come from the germline V gene. V lost 4 bases, J lost 6 bases, and 17 bases lay in between. This CDR3 contains 14 residues. CDR3 coding DNA: TGCAGCGTTGGGGGGAGTCCCAAGGCTGATACGCAGTATTTT. Protein: CSVGGSPKADTQYF.

The chain recombines TRBV11-3 with TRBJ2-7; no definite D call. Germline V gene lookup returns CDR1 SGHNT and CDR2 YENEEA. The CDR3 contains 12 residues. V was clipped by 3 bases and J by 1 base, with 4 bases between them. The CDR3 bases are TGTGCCAGCAGCTTCGGATCCTACGAGCAGTACTTC. Translated: CASSFGSYEQYF.

J is TRBJ2-7 and V is TRBV6-2 or TRBV6-3, with TRBD2 matching 11 bases. The CDR3 covers 15 residues. CDR1 and CDR2 (germline): MNHEY, SVGEGT. V was pared by 6 bases and J by 7 bases, with 11 bases of the junction left unmatched. Here the CDR3 reads CASSRGLAGLWEQYF. The CDR3 DNA is TGTGCCAGCAGCCGAGGACTAGCGGGTCTCTGGGAGCAGTACTTC.

This clonotype was found a few times. The V and J genes are TRBV6-1 and TRBJ2-7; no clear D gene. This CDR3 is built from 12 residues. V lost 8 bases, J lost 4 bases, and 12 bases lay in between. Germline V gene sequence: CDR1 MNHNS, CDR2 SASEGT. CDR3 DNA: TGTGCCAGCGACATAGTATCATACGAGCAGTACTTC. It yields the protein CASDIVSYEQYF.

This clonotype has a single count. The chain combines TRBV20-1 with TRBJ2-5, with 7 bases lining up with TRBD2. V trimming: 4 bases; J trimming: 5 bases; junction bases outside the gene matches: 10. CDR3 length: 14 residues. Germline V gene data show CDR1 as DFQATT and CDR2 as SNEGSKA (reference sequence). The CDR3 sequence: CSATRWAGEETQYF. As DNA, the CDR3 is TGCAGTGCTACCAGGTGGGCGGGAGAGGAGACCCAGTACTTC.

This chain connects TRBV18 to TRBJ1-5; 7 bases align to TRBD1. CDR1 and CDR2 from the germline V gene are KGHSH and LQKENI. With V trimmed by 5 bases and J by 6 bases, 7 bases remained unmatched. This CDR3 contains 14 residues. The DNA of the CDR3 is TGTGCCAGCTCAGAGAACAGGGGAAGTCAGCCCCAGCATTTT. This gives the protein CASSENRGSQPQHF.

Concerning this clonotype: The junction differs from germline at one of its ends, possibly a read error. The chain carries TRBV30 and TRBJ2-1; D is perhaps TRBD2 (6 bases). From germline, CDR1 is GTSNPN and CDR2 SVGIG (reference sequence). The CDR3 has 12 amino acids. CDR3 residues: CAWGGSYNEQFF. The CDR3 DNA follows: TGTGCCTGGGGGGGGTCCTACAATGAGCAATTCTTC.

The chain joins TRBV15 to TRBJ1-5; D is perhaps TRBD1 (6 bases). Germline-derived CDR1 and CDR2 are LNHNV and YYDKDF (reference sequence). The CDR3 totals 15 residues. Between the trimmed V and J ends, which lost 8 bases and 1 base, there was a span of 15 bases. The CDR3 region is CATQRGGRSNQPQHF. In DNA form, the CDR3 reads TGTGCCACCCAAAGGGGGGGGCGAAGCAATCAGCCCCAGCATTTT.

CDR3: CASSLRGLRETQYF. The CDR3 region has the DNA TGTGCCAGCAGCTTAAGGGGGCTTCGGGAAACGCAGTATTTT. The chain has TRBV13 and TRBJ2-3; 7 nucleotides match TRBD1. The CDR3 length is 14 residues. V gave up 2 bases and J gave up 9 bases; unmatched junction bases: 8. The V gene's germline CDR1 is PRHDT and CDR2 FYEKMQ (reference sequence).